This TCR beta chain was captured in a study of cytomegalovirus exposure and HLA in healthy donors. Across the whole study: An early data release held 75 million to 100 million unique TCRs from HLA-typed donors. The Caucasian-associated ancestry cluster held 80% to 90% of approximately 400 genotyped donors. The study, taken as a whole, reports: A later analysis showed HLA-associated TCR beta chains outstripping equally common others in clonal expansion.

There were likely unrecorded immune exposures, though donors were nominally healthy when sampled. The CDR3 runs 16 residues. Germline V gene sequence: CDR1 SGHTA, CDR2 FQGNSA. Losses at the gene ends were 1 base for V and 5 bases for J; bases not matched to a gene: 8. 60 Vbeta and 13 Jbeta primers were used in PCR. Libraries were prepared by immunoSEQ multiplex PCR; TCRdb keeps only in-frame clonotypes and omits some of them. The data contain about 140,000 clones, about 85% of them singletons. Remarks on this clone: Its antigen is not known.

V usage is TRBV7-2 and J usage is TRBJ2-5; 9 positions match TRBD1. The source material was PBMCs. The source is a boy aged 2-9 years in good health and CMV-seronegative. The CDR3 sequence is CASSLGGQGGMETQYF. For the CDR3, the DNA is TGTGCCAGCAGCTTAGGGGGACAGGGTGGGATGGAGACCCAGTACTTC.